What follows are 17 T cell receptor beta chains derived from one specimen sequenced in a study of shared clonotypes between healthy human individuals. Naive CD8 cells comprised CD45RO-negative, CCR7-positively selected cells, excluding terminally differentiated effector memory CD45RA+ cells. The assay was immunoSEQ multiplex PCR, and TCRdb's table has in-frame clones only and misses some. The sample lists 1.5 million to 2.5 million clones, about 95% seen once, with 0.9% to 1.5% in the top ten. Sequenced input: naive CD8+ T cells sorted from blood. The receptors stem from a man younger than 35 in good health.

J is TRBJ1-1 and V is TRBV9; D perhaps matches TRBD1 (5 bases). The CDR3 is made up of 15 amino acids. Per germline, CDR1 SGDLS and CDR2 YYNGEE. The V and J ends lost 1 base and 6 bases respectively, with 16 bases between them. The CDR3 coding sequence is TGTGCCAGCAGCGTACAGGGAAGCCTCGAGGCTGAAGCTTTCTTT. Protein: CASSVQGSLEAEAFF.

V and J are TRBV2 and TRBJ2-3; unclear D gene. The CDR3 runs to 16 residues. Trimming cost V 3 bases and J 4 bases, with 17 bases left between them. Germline CDR1 and CDR2: SNHLY and FYNNEI. The CDR3 sequence: CASSDDLDVLSDTQYF. Here the CDR3 DNA reads TGTGCCAGCAGTGATGATCTGGACGTCTTATCAGATACGCAGTATTTT.

In nucleotides, the CDR3 is TGCGCCAGCAGCCAACTCCAGACAGGTCTCCCTTACGAGCAGTACTTC. It encodes CASSQLQTGLPYEQYF. The V gene is TRBV4-1, the J gene TRBJ2-7, with D possibly matching TRBD1 (6 bases). Germline V lookup: CDR1 MGHRA, CDR2 YSYEKL. The V gene lost 2 bases and the J gene lost 4 bases, with 18 bases spanning the gap. The CDR3 has 16 amino acids.

V usage is TRBV19 and J usage is TRBJ1-5; 10 positions match TRBD1. This CDR3 comprises 16 residues. The V segment lost 5 bases and the J segment 3 bases; nucleotides outside the gene matches: 7. Germline V CDR1 and CDR2: LNHDA, SQIVND (reference sequence). The CDR3 coding sequence is TGTGCCAGTAGTTCTACGGACAGGGGGGTCAATCAGCCCCAGCATTTT. This translates into CASSSTDRGVNQPQHF.

With respect to this clone: Other nucleotide sequences from this sample produce the same CDR3. This chain connects TRBV4-1 to TRBJ2-7; 7 positions agree with TRBD2. J gave up 0 bases and V 3 bases, and 5 bases lay outside the gene matches. Germline CDR1 and CDR2: MGHRA and YSYEKL. The CDR3 spans 15 residues. CDR3 coding DNA: TGCGCCAGCAGCCAGGGGGGGGGAGCCTCCTACGAGCAGTACTTC. Translating it yields CASSQGGGASYEQYF.

The chain carries TRBV19 and TRBJ1-1, with a weak D call TRBD1 (6 bases). CDR1 LNHDA and CDR2 SQIVND come from the germline V gene (reference sequence). This CDR3 region has 15 residues. V lost 5 bases and J 0 bases, leaving 13 bases between the germline ends. Here the CDR3 DNA reads TGTGCCAGTAGTCCCGGGACAACCTTGAACACTGAAGCTTTCTTT. Protein: CASSPGTTLNTEAFF.

The genes are TRBV2 and TRBJ1-1, with D tentatively TRBD1 (5 bases). From germline, CDR1 is SNHLY and CDR2 FYNNEI. The V end lost 10 bases, the J end lost 4 bases, and 10 bases lay between the germline ends. The CDR3 has 11 residues. The CDR3: CATEGVTEAFF. CDR3 nucleotides: TGTGCCACCGAAGGGGTCACTGAAGCTTTCTTT. The full variable domain, with the rest looked up from reference TRBV2 and TRBJ1-1, is EPEVTQTPSHQVTQMGQEVILRCVPISNHLYFYWYRQILGQKVEFLVSFYNNEISEKSEIFDDQFSVERPDGSNFTLKIRSTKLEDSAMYFCATEGVTEAFFGQGTRLTVV.

V and J are TRBV19 and TRBJ1-6, with D tentatively TRBD1 (5 bases). The V end was cut by 1 base, the J end by 7 bases, with 11 bases between. The V gene's germline CDR1 is LNHDA and CDR2 SQIVND (reference sequence). The CDR3 contains 15 residues. DNA for the CDR3: TGTGCCAGTAGTATAGGCCCACAGGCGAATTCACCCCTCCACTTT. Encoded protein: CASSIGPQANSPLHF. Full variable domain (rest looked up from reference TRBV19 and TRBJ1-6): DGGITQSPKYLFRKEGQNVTLSCEQNLNHDAMYWYRQDPGQGLRLIYYSQIVNDFQKGDIAEGYSVSREKKESFPLTVTSAQKNPTAFYLCASSIGPQANSPLHFGNGTRLTVT.

For this clone: Within the sample, other DNA sequences also encode this same CDR3. This chain links TRBV19 with TRBJ2-7, with D perhaps TRBD1 (5 bases). The V and J ends lost 2 bases and 4 bases respectively, with 9 bases between them. The CDR3 totals 13 residues. Germline CDR1 LNHDA, CDR2 SQIVND (reference sequence). CDR3 nucleotide sequence: TGTGCCAGTAGTATATGGGCAGGGTACGAGCAGTACTTC. This translates into CASSIWAGYEQYF.

The chain links TRBV5-1 to TRBJ2-7; TRBD1 agrees at 10 bases. CDR3 length: 13 amino acids. V shed 4 bases and J 3 bases; nucleotides not matched to a gene: 1. In germline, CDR1 is SGHRS, CDR2 YFSETQ. The CDR3 reads CASSGDRGYEQYF. DNA of the CDR3: TGCGCCAGCAGCGGGGACAGGGGCTACGAGCAGTACTTC.

V and J are TRBV5-1 and TRBJ2-3; TRBD1 or TRBD2 may be the D gene (6 bases each). V dropped 5 bases and J dropped 4 bases, with 17 bases sitting between them. This CDR3 is built from 15 residues. In germline, CDR1 is SGHRS, CDR2 YFSETQ. CDR3 in DNA: TGCGCCAGCAGAACGGAGGGGGGCTTTGCAGATACGCAGTATTTT. Translated: CASRTEGGFADTQYF.

The chain links TRBV13 to TRBJ1-1; D uncertain. The CDR3 is made up of 13 amino acids. Germline V gene data show CDR1 as PRHDT and CDR2 as FYEKMQ (reference sequence). V shed 5 bases and J shed 10 bases, with 17 bases lying between them. CDR3 region: CASSHGFGDGAFF. CDR3 nucleotides: TGTGCCAGCAGCCACGGGTTCGGGGATGGAGCTTTCTTT.

The rearrangement uses TRBV27 and TRBJ2-3; tentatively, D is TRBD1 (5 bases). The V end lost 5 bases, the J end lost 1 base, and 16 bases lay between the germline ends. Germline CDR1 reads MNHEY; CDR2 reads SMNVEV (reference sequence). This CDR3 spans 16 amino acids. The CDR3 is CASSLVRVTGTDTQYF. The DNA of the CDR3 is TGTGCCAGCAGTCTCGTCAGGGTGACGGGCACAGATACGCAGTATTTT.

The rearrangement uses TRBV9 and TRBJ1-3, with no clear D. The CDR3 extends over 12 amino acids. Germline V gene data show CDR1 as SGDLS and CDR2 as YYNGEE. V dropped 3 bases and J dropped 4 bases, with 5 bases sitting between them. The DNA for the CDR3 is TGTGCCAGCAGCGGAGCCGGAAACACCATATATTTT. It codes for CASSGAGNTIYF.

This clone was seen only once. The CDR3 here is CASSFGGPYEQYF. The CDR3 coding sequence is TGTGCCAGCAGCTTTGGGGGGCCCTACGAGCAGTACTTC. This chain links TRBV7-8 with TRBJ2-7; either TRBD1 or TRBD2 may fit D (6 bases each). Trimming took off 3 bases at V and 2 bases at J, with 8 bases between the two ends. The V gene's germline CDR1 is SGHVS and CDR2 FQNEAQ. The CDR3 length is 13 residues.

The chain recombines TRBV6-5 with TRBJ2-5; TRBD1 matches at 7 bases. The germline CDR1 and CDR2 sequences are MNHEY and SVGAGI. The CDR3 consists of 15 residues. The junction had 6 bases not matched to a gene; V was cut back by 0 bases and J by 5 bases. CDR3 DNA: TGTGCCAGCAGTTACTCGACAGGGCTTCTGGAGACCCAGTACTTC. Its protein is CASSYSTGLLETQYF.

V and J are TRBV10-1 and TRBJ2-1; 9 bases map to TRBD2. The CDR3 runs 15 residues. From germline, CDR1 is WNHNN and CDR2 SYGVQD (reference sequence). Germline trimming cut 2 bases from V and 7 bases from J; bases unmatched to any gene: 6. The DNA of the CDR3 is TGCGCCAGCAGTGAGAGTAGCGGGGGAGTAAATGAGCAGTTCTTC. It yields the protein CASSESSGGVNEQFF.